The T cell receptor beta chain under discussion was sequenced for a study of shared clonotypes between healthy human individuals. About the study: Participating donors consisted of a couple of women and a few men aged 18 to 49. CD4 naive and memory got three plates each, CD8 naive two, CD8 memory one.

The germline gives CDR1 MGHRA, CDR2 YSYEKL. The CDR3 length is 15 residues. V was shortened by 4 bases and J by 0 bases, with 11 bases between the two germline ends. Sequencing used immunoSEQ multiplex PCR; TCRdb keeps in-frame clones, though not all of them. The table records 2.3 million or so clones, 80% to 95% of them present only once. The sequenced sample was naive CD4+ T cells from PBMCs. Subset defined: CD45RA+ positively selected. This rearrangement joins TRBV4-1 to TRBJ2-3, with a possible D match to TRBD2 (6 bases). The TCR sequence derives from a man aged 18 to 35 in good health. Some clones in this sample may be carry-over from other donors' samples. The CDR3 bases are TGCGCCAGCAGCCCCCAGACTAGGAGCACAGATACGCAGTATTTT. This encodes CASSPQTRSTDTQYF.